The following is a T cell receptor beta chain sequence with its context. The entry originates in a study of blood T cell repertoires in COVID-19. Overall study: COVID-19 samples collected from the United States, Italy and Spain covered acute and convalescent phases. In each case, the material was cDNA or gDNA derived from T cells, B-cell-depleted T cells, or PBMCs.

This CDR3 spans 14 amino acids. V gave up 3 bases and J gave up 8 bases, with 17 bases separating them. Germline V lookup: CDR1 SGHDT, CDR2 YYEEEE. Authors' methods: Amplification of reference gene primers was used by the study to estimate nucleated cell counts. Clones were read by immunoSEQ multiplex PCR, and TCRdb kept only the in-frame ones, dropping some. That table gives V, J and clone size, and the DNA gave D and trimming. Here the sample spans fewer than 65,000 clones, 75% to 80% being singletons. J is TRBJ1-2 and V is TRBV5-6, with D hard to call. The receptor was isolated from a human donor in a cohort sampled during active COVID-19. The sample comprised peripheral blood. Written as DNA, the CDR3 is TGTGCCAGCAGCTCTTCGGGAACCTTAGGGGGCTACACCTTC. Translated, it gives CASSSSGTLGGYTF. Based on the CDR3 plus reference TRBV5-6 and TRBJ1-2, the full variable domain is DAGVTQSPTHLIKTRGQQVTLRCSPKSGHDTVSWYQQALGQGPQFIFQYYEEEERQRGNFPDRFSGHQFPNYSSELNVNALLLGDSALYLCASSSSGTLGGYTFGSGTRLTVV.